Listed below are T cell receptor beta chains from one sample, sequenced in a study of shared clonotypes between healthy human individuals. Only in-frame clones appear in the TCRdb table, and some are missing; sequencing was by immunoSEQ multiplex PCR. The data contain about 2.2 million clones, just over 90% of them seen just once; the ten biggest clones take up around 1.8%. Sequencing was carried out using naive CD8+ T cells from PBMCs. These receptors all stem from a man aged 18-30 years in good health. Some clones in this sample may be carry-over from other donors' samples. Each CDR3 is given with its conserved first and last residue. The order of the fields is clone size, V gene, J gene, D gene, CDR3 protein, CDR3 DNA. D genes are given only for firm matches. Rows give clone size only sometimes, using once, few, many, or a class for an expanded clone.

-	TRBV19	TRBJ2-7	TRBD2	CASSIARASGISHEQYF	TGTGCCAGTAGTATAGCTAGGGCTAGCGGGATCTCCCACGAGCAGTACTTC
few	TRBV2	TRBJ1-2	-	CATQRLKLYGYTF	TGTGCCACCCAGAGACTTAAACTGTATGGCTACACCTTC
-	TRBV10-2	TRBJ1-5	-	CASSESSGWGAGNQPQHF	TGCGCCAGCAGTGAGTCGTCTGGTTGGGGGGCTGGCAATCAGCCCCAGCATTTT
-	TRBV7-9	TRBJ1-6	-	CASSSTDTNSPLHF	TGTGCCAGCAGCTCGACAGACACCAATTCACCCCTCCACTTT
-	TRBV30	TRBJ2-2	-	CAWTLLNTGELFF	TGTGCCTGGACACTGTTGAACACCGGGGAGCTGTTTTTT
-	TRBV6-5	TRBJ2-1	-	CASSYDDEQFF	TGTGCCAGCAGTTACGACGATGAGCAGTTCTTC
once	TRBV29-1	TRBJ1-4	-	CSVVSVGPNEKLFF	TGCAGCGTGGTGTCGGTAGGCCCTAATGAAAAACTGTTTTTT
-	TRBV19	TRBJ2-7	-	CASSILTGVPEYF	TGTGCCAGTAGTATACTCACAGGCGTCCCCGAGTACTTC
-	TRBV15	TRBJ1-2	TRBD1	CATSREGQGNYGYTF	TGTGCCACCAGCAGAGAGGGACAGGGAAACTATGGCTACACCTTC
-	TRBV7-9	TRBJ2-6	-	CASSSPGARALSGANVLTF	TGTGCCAGCAGCTCCCCCGGGGCCCGCGCCCTCTCTGGGGCCAACGTCCTGACTTTC
-	TRBV9	TRBJ2-1	-	CASRPQGNNEQFF	TGTGCCAGCAGGCCTCAGGGAAACAATGAGCAGTTCTTC
-	TRBV28	TRBJ2-7	TRBD2	CASSFPLAGSSYEQYF	TGTGCCAGCAGTTTCCCCCTAGCGGGAAGCTCCTACGAGCAGTACTTC
-	TRBV4-1	TRBJ2-7	TRBD2	CASSQGLAGYYEQYF	TGCGCCAGCAGCCAAGGACTAGCGGGGTACTACGAGCAGTACTTC
-	TRBV27	TRBJ2-5	-	CASSPVTGVVETQYF	TGTGCCAGCAGTCCAGTTACAGGTGTGGTGGAGACCCAGTACTTC
-	TRBV2	TRBJ2-1	-	CASNSPGGIRDEQFF	TGTGCCAGCAACAGCCCGGGGGGCATTAGGGATGAGCAGTTCTTC
-	TRBV13	TRBJ2-3	-	CASSPRHSTDTQYF	TGTGCCAGCAGCCCACGGCACAGCACAGATACGCAGTATTTT
-	TRBV7-9	TRBJ1-1	-	CASSLAGGAWNTEAFF	TGTGCCAGCAGCTTAGCGGGGGGGGCCTGGAACACTGAAGCTTTCTTT
-	TRBV7-9	TRBJ2-7	-	CASSLALRLWEAGSYEQYF	TGTGCCAGCAGCTTAGCACTCCGCCTTTGGGAGGCCGGATCCTACGAGCAGTACTTC
-	TRBV13	TRBJ2-7	-	CASSLAAGAYEQYF	TGTGCCAGCAGCTTAGCGGCCGGGGCCTACGAGCAGTACTTC
-	TRBV2	TRBJ2-7	-	CASSEAGRSSYEQYF	TGTGCCAGCAGTGAAGCGGGACGTAGCTCCTACGAGCAGTACTTC
once	TRBV27	TRBJ2-2	TRBD2	CASSMGLAGYTGELFF	TGTGCCAGCAGTATGGGACTAGCGGGATATACCGGGGAGCTGTTTTTT
-	TRBV5-4	TRBJ2-7	TRBD2	CASSLEGREEQYF	TGTGCCAGCAGCTTGGAGGGGAGGGAAGAGCAGTACTTC
-	TRBV2	TRBJ1-5	-	CASSEPSVSSNQPQHF	TGTGCCAGCAGTGAGCCGTCGGTTTCTAGCAATCAGCCCCAGCATTTT
-	TRBV14	TRBJ2-7	-	CASSTGTGTYEQYF	TGTGCCAGCAGCACCGGGACTGGGACCTACGAGCAGTACTTC
once	TRBV14	TRBJ1-1	-	CASSLGGVGAFF	TGTGCCAGCAGCCTGGGGGGGGTAGGTGCTTTCTTT
few	TRBV6-1	TRBJ1-2	-	CASSAYGYTF	TGTGCCAGCAGCGCGTATGGCTACACCTTC
-	TRBV7-9	TRBJ2-7	-	CASRPGPGIPEQYF	TGTGCCAGCAGACCCGGCCCTGGTATACCGGAGCAGTACTTC
-	TRBV19	TRBJ1-2	-	CASSIRGVDGYTF	TGTGCCAGTAGTATAAGAGGGGTTGATGGCTACACCTTC
-	TRBV19	TRBJ1-5	TRBD1	CASTQPGQGLVSNQPQHF	TGTGCCAGTACACAACCGGGACAGGGTTTGGTCAGCAATCAGCCCCAGCATTTT
-	TRBV19	TRBJ1-4	-	CASRRANPTNEKLFF	TGTGCCAGTAGAAGGGCCAATCCAACTAATGAAAAACTGTTTTTT
-	TRBV5-1	TRBJ2-1	TRBD2	CASSHGLAGVGNEQFF	TGCGCCAGCAGCCATGGACTAGCGGGAGTGGGCAATGAGCAGTTCTTC
few	TRBV7-9	TRBJ1-1	-	CASSLAPTEAFF	TGTGCCAGCAGCTTAGCGCCCACTGAAGCTTTCTTT
-	TRBV5-1	TRBJ2-1	TRBD2	CASSLLGGSSYNEQFF	TGCGCCAGCAGCTTGTTAGGCGGGAGCTCCTACAATGAGCAGTTCTTC
-	TRBV11-2	TRBJ2-1	-	CASRTSPEAYNEQFF	TGTGCCAGCAGGACCTCACCGGAAGCCTACAATGAGCAGTTCTTC
-	TRBV9	TRBJ1-3	-	CASSVQGSNSGNTIYF	TGTGCCAGCAGCGTACAGGGCTCCAACTCTGGAAACACCATATATTTT
-	TRBV15	TRBJ2-3	-	CATSRVEGAAADTQYF	TGTGCCACCAGCAGAGTGGAGGGGGCAGCCGCAGATACGCAGTATTTT
-	TRBV7-9	TRBJ2-2	-	CASRGTMEGRGGELFF	TGTGCCAGCAGGGGAACTATGGAGGGGCGAGGCGGGGAGCTGTTTTTT
-	TRBV27	TRBJ2-7	TRBD2	CASSLIGLAGVGSYEQYF	TGTGCCAGCAGTTTGATTGGACTAGCGGGAGTGGGGTCCTACGAGCAGTACTTC
-	TRBV5-6	TRBJ1-4	-	CASSSTDDNEKLFF	TGTGCCAGCAGTTCGACGGATGATAATGAAAAACTGTTTTTT
-	TRBV28	TRBJ2-7	TRBD2	CASSFRGREHEQYF	TGTGCCAGCAGTTTCCGCGGGAGGGAACACGAGCAGTACTTC
-	TRBV7-9	TRBJ2-7	-	CASSLALGWGERSYEQYF	TGTGCCAGCAGCTTAGCGTTGGGTTGGGGGGAACGGTCCTACGAGCAGTACTTC
-	TRBV5-1	TRBJ2-1	TRBD2	CASSDSGSAYNEQFF	TGCGCCAGCAGCGATAGCGGGTCTGCCTACAATGAGCAGTTCTTC
-	TRBV19	TRBJ1-2	TRBD1	CASSTTGTSDGYTF	TGTGCCAGTAGTACGACAGGGACAAGCGACGGCTACACCTTC
-	TRBV14	TRBJ2-1	-	CASSHRTVSYNEQFF	TGTGCCAGCAGCCATAGAACGGTTTCCTACAATGAGCAGTTCTTC
-	TRBV29-1	TRBJ1-2	TRBD1	CSFDQGGSYGYTF	TGCAGCTTTGACCAGGGGGGGAGCTATGGCTACACCTTC
-	TRBV4-2	TRBJ2-7	-	CASSQETGSNSYEQYF	TGTGCCAGCAGCCAAGAGACGGGATCCAACTCCTACGAGCAGTACTTC
-	TRBV7-8	TRBJ1-2	-	CASSFRQGSPSNYGYTF	TGTGCCAGCAGCTTTAGGCAGGGCTCACCCTCTAACTATGGCTACACCTTC
-	TRBV29-1	TRBJ1-1	-	CSVDRRGTEAFF	TGCAGCGTTGACCGCAGGGGCACTGAAGCTTTCTTT
-	TRBV28	TRBJ2-1	TRBD2	CASRGLAGGGAEQFF	TGTGCCAGCAGGGGACTAGCGGGAGGCGGCGCTGAGCAGTTCTTC
-	TRBV27	TRBJ2-1	-	CASSLRVPSYNEQFF	TGTGCCAGCAGTTTGCGGGTTCCCAGCTACAATGAGCAGTTCTTC
-	TRBV11-2	TRBJ2-7	-	CASSLTGRTPPYEQYF	TGTGCCAGCAGCTTAACGGGCAGGACTCCTCCCTACGAGCAGTACTTC
-	TRBV27	TRBJ2-3	TRBD2	CASSLTSGGADTQYF	TGTGCCAGCAGTTTGACTAGCGGAGGGGCAGATACGCAGTATTTT
-	TRBV7-9	TRBJ2-7	TRBD2	CASSLLGGRAPYEQYF	TGTGCCAGCAGTCTACTTGGCGGGAGGGCCCCCTACGAGCAGTACTTC
-	TRBV28	TRBJ2-7	TRBD1	CASSPLHRGYEQYF	TGTGCCAGCAGCCCCCTGCACAGGGGCTACGAGCAGTACTTC
-	TRBV6-5	TRBJ2-2	-	CASSYLRGGGELFF	TGTGCCAGCAGTTACCTCAGGGGTGGCGGGGAGCTGTTTTTT
-	TRBV29-1	TRBJ2-1	-	CSVEGTGYYNEQFF	TGCAGCGTTGAAGGGACTGGATACTACAATGAGCAGTTCTTC
-	TRBV27	TRBJ1-1	TRBD1	CASSIRQGLLEAFF	TGTGCCAGCAGTATACGACAGGGATTACTTGAAGCTTTCTTT